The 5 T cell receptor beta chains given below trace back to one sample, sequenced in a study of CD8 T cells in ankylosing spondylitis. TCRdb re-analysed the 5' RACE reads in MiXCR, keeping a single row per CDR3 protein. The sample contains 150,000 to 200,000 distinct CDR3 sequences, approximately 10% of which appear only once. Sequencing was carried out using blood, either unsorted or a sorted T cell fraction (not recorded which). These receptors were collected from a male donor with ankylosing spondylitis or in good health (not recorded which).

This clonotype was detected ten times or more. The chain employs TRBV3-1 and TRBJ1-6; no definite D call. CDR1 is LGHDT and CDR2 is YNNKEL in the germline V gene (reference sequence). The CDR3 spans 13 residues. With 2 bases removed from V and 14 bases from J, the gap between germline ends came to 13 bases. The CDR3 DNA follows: TGTGCCAGCAGCCAATCGGGGTCGGGAGCCCTCCACTTT. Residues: CASSQSGSGALHF.

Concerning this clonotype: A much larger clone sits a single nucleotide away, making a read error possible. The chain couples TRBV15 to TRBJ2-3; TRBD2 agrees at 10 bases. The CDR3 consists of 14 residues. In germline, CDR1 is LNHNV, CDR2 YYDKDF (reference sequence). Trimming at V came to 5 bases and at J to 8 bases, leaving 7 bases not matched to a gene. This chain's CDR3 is CATSGAGGRSTQYF. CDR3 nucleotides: TGTGCCACCAGCGGAGCGGGGGGGCGGAGTACGCAGTATTTT.

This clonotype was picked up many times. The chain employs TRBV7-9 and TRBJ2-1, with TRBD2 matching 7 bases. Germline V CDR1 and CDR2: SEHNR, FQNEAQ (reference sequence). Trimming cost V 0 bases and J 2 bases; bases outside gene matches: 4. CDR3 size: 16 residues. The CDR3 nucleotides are TGTGCCAGCAGCTTAGCCCAGCGGGGAGCCTACAATGAGCAGTTCTTC. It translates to CASSLAQRGAYNEQFF.

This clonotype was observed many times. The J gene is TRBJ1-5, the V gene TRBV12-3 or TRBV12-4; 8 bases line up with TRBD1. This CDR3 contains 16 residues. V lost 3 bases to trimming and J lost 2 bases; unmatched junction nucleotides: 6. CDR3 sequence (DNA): TGTGCCAGCAGTTTTTCCGGGACAGGTGGCAATCAGCCCCAGCATTTT. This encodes CASSFSGTGGNQPQHF.

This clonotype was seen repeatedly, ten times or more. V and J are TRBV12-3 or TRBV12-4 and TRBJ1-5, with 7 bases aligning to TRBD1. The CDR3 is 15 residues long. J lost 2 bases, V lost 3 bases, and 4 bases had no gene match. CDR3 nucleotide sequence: TGTGCCAGCAGTTTTCAGGGGGATGGCAATCAGCCCCAGCATTTT. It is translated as CASSFQGDGNQPQHF.